This passage covers 21 T cell receptor beta chains from one sample sequenced in a study of blood T cell repertoires in COVID-19. Libraries were prepared by immunoSEQ multiplex PCR; TCRdb keeps only in-frame clonotypes and omits some of them. The sample comprises approximately 260,000 clones, 80% to 90% of which are singletons, and approximately 4% rests with the top ten. What was sequenced was peripheral blood. These receptors were collected from a woman between 40 and 55 years old with acute or convalescent COVID-19.

This clone appeared once. The chain uses TRBV15 and TRBJ1-5; D may be TRBD1 (6 bases). The CDR3 sequence is 13 residues long. The V gene lost 3 bases and the J gene lost 6 bases, with 9 bases spanning the gap. Looked up from germline, CDR1 is LNHNV and CDR2 is YYDKDF (reference sequence). CDR3 nucleotides: TGTGCCACCAGCAGCCGCAGGGGTCAGCCCCAGCATTTT. Translated, it gives CATSSRRGQPQHF.

The chain combines TRBV7-3 with TRBJ2-3; 8 bases map to TRBD1. The CDR3 spans 18 residues. V lost 0 bases and J lost 0; bases outside the gene matches: 8. CDR1 SGHTA and CDR2 FQGTGA come from the germline V gene. CDR3 protein: CASSLTHGQGGSTDTQYF. The CDR3, as DNA: TGTGCCAGCAGCTTAACCCACGGACAGGGCGGGAGCACAGATACGCAGTATTTT.

The CDR3 region has the DNA TGCGCCAGCAGCTCTAACAGGGGTGGCTACACCTTC. This sequence encodes CASSSNRGGYTF. This chain links TRBV5-1 with TRBJ1-2, with 7 bases that match TRBD1. Trimming at V came to 3 bases and at J to 7 bases, leaving 3 bases not matched to a gene. This CDR3 has 12 amino acids. Germline-derived CDR1 and CDR2 are SGHRS and YFSETQ.

The CDR3 bases are TGTGCCAGCAGTTATTCCGGGTCCCCCGCGGAGACCCAGTACTTC. Translation: CASSYSGSPAETQYF. The chain recombines TRBV6-5 with TRBJ2-5; D remains unclear. This CDR3 comprises 15 residues. Germline-derived CDR1 and CDR2 are MNHEY and SVGAGI. Trimming took off 3 bases at V and 5 bases at J, with 16 bases between the two ends.

V is TRBV3-1 (or the pseudogene TRBV3-2) and J is TRBJ1-1; D might be TRBD1 (6 bases). The V and J ends lost 6 bases and 3 bases respectively, with 17 bases between them. CDR3 size: 15 residues. Germline-derived CDR1 and CDR2 are LGHDT and YNNKEL (reference sequence). CDR3 in amino acids: CASSSGTLLYTEAFF. The CDR3 region has the DNA TGTGCCAGCAGTTCCGGGACACTATTGTACACTGAAGCTTTCTTT.

The chain has TRBV3-1 (or the pseudogene TRBV3-2) and TRBJ2-1; D gene uncertain. Germline V CDR1 and CDR2: LGHDT, YNNKEL (reference sequence). V lost 1 base, J lost 4 bases, and 11 bases lay in between. The CDR3 is made up of 15 amino acids. For the CDR3, the DNA is TGTGCCAGCAGCCAAGGGAGTAAAATGTACAATGAGCAGTTCTTC. This encodes CASSQGSKMYNEQFF.

J is TRBJ1-5 and V is TRBV6-5; TRBD1 agrees at 7 bases. J lost 6 bases, V lost 2 bases, and 4 bases had no gene match. Germline V gives CDR1 MNHEY, CDR2 SVGAGI. CDR3 length: 14 amino acids. The CDR3 DNA is TGTGCCAGCAGTTACAGGCAGGGGGGTCAGCCCCAGCATTTT. It translates to CASSYRQGGQPQHF.

The chain recombines TRBV11-1 with TRBJ2-3, with TRBD1 matching 11 bases. The CDR3 loop spans 16 amino acids. V lost 5 bases, J lost 2 bases, and 6 bases stayed unmatched. Germline-derived CDR1 and CDR2 are SGHAT and FQDESV (reference sequence). CDR3 DNA: TGTGCCAGCAGCCCCCGGGACAGGGGGACCACAGATACGCAGTATTTT. As protein: CASSPRDRGTTDTQYF.

The chain carries TRBV5-4 and TRBJ2-5; TRBD2 might be the D (5 bases). CDR1 SGHNT and CDR2 YYREEE come from the germline V gene (reference sequence). The CDR3 runs to 14 residues. V was shortened by 5 bases and J by 5 bases, with 16 bases between the two germline ends. CDR3 sequence reads: CASRNGLDRETQYF. CDR3 DNA sequence: TGTGCCAGCAGAAACGGACTGGACCGGGAGACCCAGTACTTC.

This sequence joins TRBV14 and TRBJ1-4; 7 bases agree with TRBD1. The germline V gene has CDR1 SGHDN and CDR2 FVKESK. V lost 1 base and J lost 10; bases outside the gene matches: 6. This CDR3 is built from 14 residues. For the CDR3, the DNA is TGTGCCAGCAGCCAAGGACAGGGTCGGAGAAAACTGTTTTTT. Protein: CASSQGQGRRKLFF.

V gene TRBV27 combines with J gene TRBJ1-1; D is unresolved. Per the germline V gene, CDR1 is MNHEY and CDR2 is SMNVEV (reference sequence). The CDR3 spans 14 residues. With 5 bases removed from V and 1 base from J, the gap between germline ends came to 11 bases. Here the CDR3 reads CASSRGMGNTEAFF. For the CDR3, the DNA is TGTGCCAGCAGTAGAGGGATGGGGAACACTGAAGCTTTCTTT.

The V gene is TRBV3-1 (or the pseudogene TRBV3-2), the J gene TRBJ1-4; 11 bases are a match to TRBD1. CDR3 length: 16 amino acids. The V and J ends lost 0 bases and 5 bases, in that order; junction bases with no gene match: 2. Germline V lookup: CDR1 LGHDT, CDR2 YNNKEL (reference sequence). CDR3 sequence: CASSQDWDRGNEKLFF. The CDR3 DNA reads as TGTGCCAGCAGCCAAGATTGGGACAGGGGGAATGAAAAACTGTTTTTT.

The rearrangement uses TRBV7-6 and TRBJ1-5; D call uncertain. There are 19 residues in the CDR3. Trimming shortened V by 5 bases and J by 0 bases, and 23 bases separated the two germline ends. Germline CDR1 reads SGHVS; CDR2 reads FNYEAQ. CDR3 loop: CASSLSLPREQNSNQPQHF. The CDR3 DNA reads as TGTGCCAGCAGCCTCTCCCTTCCCCGGGAACAAAATAGCAATCAGCCCCAGCATTTT. Looking up the rest from reference TRBV7-6 and TRBJ1-5 gives the full variable domain: GAGVSQSPRYKVTKRGQDVALRCDPISGHVSLYWYRQALGQGPEFLTYFNYEAQQDKSGLPNDRFSAERPEGSISTLTIQRTEQRDSAMYRCASSLSLPREQNSNQPQHFGDGTRLSIL.

As to this clone: One end of the junction fails to match germline, which may point to a read error. The V gene is TRBV29-1, the J gene TRBJ1-2; perhaps TRBD1 as D (5 bases). Germline V gene lookup returns CDR1 SQVTM and CDR2 ANQGSEA. CDR3 length: 13 amino acids. CDR3 coding DNA: TGCAGCATTGAAGCTGGTGGGGGGAACGGCTACACCTTC. Its translation is CSIEAGGGNGYTF.

With regard to this clone: Other DNA sequences of this sample code for an identical CDR3. The genes are TRBV12-3 or TRBV12-4 and TRBJ1-2; 8 bases align to TRBD1. The trim removed 5 bases at V and 4 bases at J, leaving 3 bases unmatched. The CDR3 is made up of 13 amino acids. CDR3 DNA: TGTGCCAGCAGTGCCGGGACAGGCTATGGCTACACCTTC. Protein: CASSAGTGYGYTF.

A single count supports this clone. This chain uses TRBV29-1 with TRBJ1-6; D is undetermined. The length of the CDR3 is 14 residues. Germline CDR1 reads SQVTM; CDR2 reads ANQGSEA. V lost 5 bases to trimming and J lost 0 bases, with 8 bases between them. CDR3 in DNA: TGCAGCGTTTCCAACAGCTCCTATAATTCACCCCTCCACTTT. This gives the protein CSVSNSSYNSPLHF.

The rearrangement links TRBV4-2 to TRBJ1-2, with 9 bases matching TRBD1. Germline assignment: CDR1 LGHNA and CDR2 YNFKEQ. The CDR3 runs to 15 residues. Trimming removed 1 base from V and 7 bases from J; junction bases left unmatched: 7. The CDR3 is CASSQGQGEAGGYTF. In nucleotides, the CDR3 is TGTGCCAGCAGCCAAGGACAGGGGGAAGCTGGTGGCTACACCTTC.

The gene calls are TRBV28 and TRBJ1-4; possible D gene TRBD1, 5 bases. This CDR3 region has 15 residues. CDR1 is MDHEN and CDR2 is SYDVKM in the germline V gene. The V gene lost 5 bases and the J gene lost 3 bases, with 13 bases spanning the gap. CDR3 in DNA: TGTGCCAGCAGTGATACAGGTTCCCCTAATGAAAAACTGTTTTTT. This translates into CASSDTGSPNEKLFF.

The V and J genes are TRBV27 and TRBJ2-1; 10 bases are shared with TRBD2. The CDR3 loop spans 16 amino acids. Per the germline V gene, CDR1 is MNHEY and CDR2 is SMNVEV (reference sequence). V gave up 6 bases and J gave up 7 bases; unmatched junction bases: 12. The CDR3 nucleotides read TGTGCCAGCAGCCCCCTGGCTAGCGGGGGCGGTAATGAGCAGTTCTTC. It codes for CASSPLASGGGNEQFF.

This sequence joins TRBV13 and TRBJ2-1, with 9 bases fitting TRBD2. The ends lost 6 bases at V and 6 bases at J; junction bases unmatched: 6. Germline CDR1 and CDR2: PRHDT and FYEKMQ (reference sequence). This CDR3 comprises 14 residues. The CDR3 DNA sequence: TGTGCCAGCAGGGAAGCGGGGGGACCCAATGAGCAGTTCTTC. This sequence encodes CASREAGGPNEQFF.

The rearrangement links TRBV6-6 to TRBJ1-2, with D possibly matching TRBD1 (6 bases). V lost 2 bases and J lost 4, with 14 bases in between. This CDR3 region has 15 residues. Per the germline V gene, CDR1 is MNHNY and CDR2 is SVGAGI (reference sequence). CDR3 loop: CASSYGGRGVYGYTF. The CDR3 coding sequence is TGTGCCAGCAGTTACGGTGGCAGGGGCGTCTATGGCTACACCTTC.